These 29 T cell receptor beta chains were all obtained from the same sample, sequenced in a study of blood T cell repertoires in COVID-19. Here immunoSEQ multiplex PCR was the method, and the copy in TCRdb shows in-frame clones only, minus some. The table lists 28,000 or so clones, roughly 84% of them singletons, with 25% to 35% in the top ten. Input material: peripheral blood. The source of these receptors is a human donor in a cohort sampled during active COVID-19.

The chain combines TRBV6-5 with TRBJ2-7; 8 bases fit TRBD1. The CDR3 is 15 amino acids. Germline CDR1 MNHEY, CDR2 SVGAGI. The trim removed 0 bases at V and 1 base at J, leaving 2 bases unmatched. The CDR3 loop reads CASSYSNRGSYEQYF. CDR3 in DNA: TGTGCCAGCAGTTACTCGAACAGGGGGTCCTACGAGCAGTACTTC.

J is TRBJ1-1 and V is TRBV5-6; D unresolved. CDR1 and CDR2 from the germline V gene are SGHDT and YYEEEE. The V and J ends lost 5 bases and 5 bases respectively, with 7 bases between them. The CDR3 has 11 amino acids. The CDR3 DNA reads TGTGCCAGCAGATCGGGGACTGAAGCTTTCTTT. This sequence encodes CASRSGTEAFF.

The rearrangement joins TRBV7-9 to TRBJ2-7; D perhaps matches TRBD1 (6 bases). Trimming removed 3 bases from V and 4 bases from J, with 10 bases in between. This CDR3 region has 13 residues. Germline assignment: CDR1 SEHNR and CDR2 FQNEAQ (reference sequence). The chain's CDR3 is CASSLGAGYEQYF. As DNA, the CDR3 is TGTGCCAGCAGCTTGGGGGCCGGTTACGAGCAGTACTTC.

The chain combines TRBV28 with TRBJ1-2, with D maybe TRBD1 (5 bases). The germline gives CDR1 MDHEN, CDR2 SYDVKM. V was pared by 3 bases and J by 7 bases, with 18 bases between. There are 15 residues in the CDR3. The CDR3 DNA reads TGTGCCAGCAGTTTTGGTCTCTACTTAAGGGGTGGCTACACCTTC. Amino acids: CASSFGLYLRGGYTF.

The chain is built from TRBV6-6 and TRBJ2-3; TRBD1 matches at 7 bases. Per the germline V gene, CDR1 is MNHNY and CDR2 is SVGAGI (reference sequence). J was trimmed by 3 bases and V by 2 bases; bases with no gene match: 5. The length of the CDR3 is 15 residues. This chain's CDR3 is CASSYGGQRTDTQYF. The CDR3 bases are TGTGCCAGCAGTTACGGGGGACAGAGAACAGATACGCAGTATTTT.

The CDR3 nucleotides are TGCGCCAGCAGAGCACCCGGGACAGGGGGAGGTGATGGCTACACCTTC. The encoded protein is CASRAPGTGGGDGYTF. V is TRBV10-2 and J is TRBJ1-2; 11 bases agree with TRBD1. CDR1 is WSHSY, CDR2 SAAADI, per germline. The junction had 12 bases not matched to a gene; V was cut back by 6 bases and J by 6 bases. CDR3 length equals 16 residues.

The chain combines TRBV12-5 with TRBJ2-7; 11 bases fit TRBD2. CDR3 length: 16 residues. Germline values: CDR1 LGHNT, CDR2 FRNRAP. V was clipped by 6 bases and J by 4 bases; unmatched bases: 11. CDR3 residues: CASGPSTSGRHYEQYF. The CDR3 DNA is TGTGCTAGTGGCCCCTCAACTAGCGGGAGACATTACGAGCAGTACTTC.

DNA of the CDR3: TGTGCCAGCAGCGCAACAGGGCAATCTAATGAAAAACTGTTTTTT. This translates into CASSATGQSNEKLFF. The rearrangement links TRBV7-2 to TRBJ1-4, with D possibly matching TRBD1 (6 bases). Per the germline V gene, CDR1 is SGHTA and CDR2 is FQGNSA. The CDR3 runs 15 residues. V lost 5 bases and J lost 3, with 13 bases in between.

The chain uses TRBV4-3 and TRBJ1-4; a possible D gene is TRBD1 (5 bases). The V end was cut by 4 bases, the J end by 8 bases, with 17 bases between. The germline gives CDR1 LGHNA, CDR2 YSLEER. The CDR3 is made up of 15 amino acids. CDR3 nucleotides: TGCGCCAGCAGCCTCAGTAGTCGGGGGAGCGAAAAACTGTTTTTT. It codes for CASSLSSRGSEKLFF.

The chain carries TRBV28 and TRBJ1-5, with TRBD1 identical over 10 bases. The CDR3 loop spans 16 amino acids. Germline V gene data show CDR1 as MDHEN and CDR2 as SYDVKM. After removal of 5 bases from V and 5 bases from J, the junction contained 9 bases not matched to a gene. This CDR3 is CASSGYGTGVDQPQHF. The CDR3 DNA reads as TGTGCCAGCAGTGGATATGGGACAGGGGTGGATCAGCCCCAGCATTTT.

The chain joins TRBV18 to TRBJ2-5; possible D gene TRBD2, 6 bases. The germline V gene encodes CDR1 KGHSH and CDR2 LQKENI. This CDR3 has 14 amino acids. Trimming shortened V by 5 bases and J by 5 bases, and 15 bases separated the two germline ends. The CDR3 region is CASSATRAGETQYF. The CDR3 coding sequence is TGTGCCAGCTCAGCCACTAGGGCGGGGGAGACCCAGTACTTC.

A single count supports this clone. The gene calls are TRBV5-1 and TRBJ2-5; 9 bases agree with TRBD1. Germline CDR1 SGHRS, CDR2 YFSETQ. The CDR3 loop spans 15 amino acids. V trimming: 4 bases; J trimming: 4 bases; junction bases outside the gene matches: 8. CDR3 sequence (DNA): TGCGCCAGCAGCCAGGGACAGGGTTGGAGAGAGACCCAGTACTTC. Translating gives CASSQGQGWRETQYF.

There are a few counts of this clone. The chain uses TRBV7-3 and TRBJ2-3, with TRBD1 as a possible D gene (6 bases). Germline V gives CDR1 SGHTA, CDR2 FQGTGA. The length of the CDR3 is 13 residues. Trimming shortened V by 6 bases and J by 2 bases, and 9 bases separated the two germline ends. CDR3 protein: CASRTGTTDTQYF. DNA for the CDR3: TGTGCCAGCAGGACAGGAACCACAGATACGCAGTATTTT.

This clone was observed a few times. V and J are TRBV28 and TRBJ1-5; TRBD1 matches 9 bases. V lost 6 bases to trimming and J lost 5 bases; unmatched junction nucleotides: 5. The germline gives CDR1 MDHEN, CDR2 SYDVKM. The CDR3 length is 14 residues. CDR3 protein: CASRRQGDHQPQHF. CDR3 DNA: TGTGCCAGCAGGAGACAGGGGGATCATCAGCCCCAGCATTTT.

CDR3 nucleotides: TGTGCCAGTAGGGGACAGGGTACGATTGAGCGCTATGGCTACACCTTC. This translates into CASRGQGTIERYGYTF. V usage is TRBV19 and J usage is TRBJ1-2; 9 positions match TRBD1. Trimming took 6 bases from V and 4 from J; bases not matched to a gene: 12. The CDR3 has 16 amino acids. The germline V gene has CDR1 LNHDA and CDR2 SQIVND (reference sequence).

This clone was counted once. The rearrangement uses TRBV30 and TRBJ1-4; 7 positions match TRBD1. The germline V gene has CDR1 GTSNPN and CDR2 SVGIG (reference sequence). The CDR3 length is 15 residues. The V and J ends lost 2 bases and 7 bases, in that order; junction bases with no gene match: 10. CDR3 residues: CAWSFKGGRGEKLFF. DNA of the CDR3: TGTGCCTGGAGTTTTAAAGGGGGCCGAGGTGAAAAACTGTTTTTT.

The count of this clone is one. The V and J genes are TRBV4-1 and TRBJ2-7, with TRBD2 matching 9 bases. The CDR3 loop spans 17 amino acids. The J segment lost 3 bases and the V segment lost 4 bases, leaving 13 bases of the junction unmatched. Germline CDR1 is MGHRA and CDR2 is YSYEKL. This chain's CDR3 is CASSLLSGGFEVYEQYF. In DNA form, the CDR3 reads TGCGCCAGCAGCCTTCTAAGCGGGGGGTTTGAAGTCTACGAGCAGTACTTC.

The rearrangement uses TRBV19 and TRBJ1-5; D is uncertain. With 7 bases removed from V and 0 bases from J, the gap between germline ends came to 10 bases. The CDR3 spans 14 residues. Germline lookup yields CDR1 LNHDA and CDR2 SQIVND (reference sequence). The CDR3 bases are TGTGCCAGTAAAGCCGAATATAGCAATCAGCCCCAGCATTTT. This encodes CASKAEYSNQPQHF.

The chain combines TRBV19 with TRBJ1-5; D is perhaps TRBD1 (5 bases). The CDR3 covers 16 residues. Germline loops: CDR1 LNHDA, CDR2 SQIVND (reference sequence). The V end lost 1 base, the J end lost 4 bases, and 14 bases lay between the germline ends. The CDR3 reads CASSIAQGKANQPQHF. CDR3 bases: TGTGCCAGTAGTATAGCCCAGGGAAAAGCTAATCAGCCCCAGCATTTT.

V gene TRBV7-2 combines with J gene TRBJ2-7; 7 nucleotides align to TRBD2. J lost 0 bases, V lost 6 bases, and 8 bases had no gene match. Germline V CDR1 and CDR2: SGHTA, FQGNSA. The CDR3 sequence is 15 residues long. CDR3 nucleotides: TGTGCCAGCAGGGCCCGGGGCGGGAGCTCCTACGAGCAGTACTTC. As protein: CASRARGGSSYEQYF.

The V gene is TRBV7-2, the J gene TRBJ1-5; unclear D gene. The CDR3 is 13 residues long. Germline assignment: CDR1 SGHTA and CDR2 FQGNSA. V was cut by 8 bases and J by 0 bases, with 8 bases left in between. The CDR3 coding sequence is TGTGCCAGCCGCGACAATAGCAATCAGCCCCAGCATTTT. Encoded protein: CASRDNSNQPQHF. The whole variable domain, remainder taken from reference TRBV7-2 and TRBJ1-5, is GAGVSQSPSNKVTEKGKDVELRCDPISGHTALYWYRQSLGQGLEFLIYFQGNSAPDKSGLPSDRFSAERTGGSVSTLTIQRTQQEDSAVYLCASRDNSNQPQHFGDGTRLSIL.

In DNA form, the CDR3 reads TGTGCCAGCAGCTGGGGACAGGACAATGAGCAGTTCTTC. This encodes CASSWGQDNEQFF. The genes are TRBV5-6 and TRBJ2-1, with 8 bases lining up with TRBD1. The CDR3 covers 13 residues. From germline, CDR1 is SGHDT and CDR2 YYEEEE. V was pared by 3 bases and J by 5 bases, with 1 base of the junction left unmatched.

The chain uses TRBV7-2 and TRBJ1-4, with a weak D call TRBD1 (6 bases). Deletions cut 8 bases from V and 7 bases from J, with 17 bases between. CDR3 length: 14 amino acids. Germline V gene lookup returns CDR1 SGHTA and CDR2 FQGNSA. CDR3 nucleotides: TGTGCCAGCTCCTTACAGGGATGGGGTGAAAAACTGTTTTTT. Residues: CASSLQGWGEKLFF.

This clone qualifies as medium-sized. This chain uses TRBV7-3 with TRBJ2-3; TRBD1 matches 7 bases. CDR1 is SGHTA, CDR2 FQGTGA, per germline. There are 14 residues in the CDR3. The ends lost 5 bases at V and 2 bases at J; junction bases unmatched: 4. The CDR3 coding sequence is TGTGCCAGCAGCATGGGACAGTACACAGATACGCAGTATTTT. Translated: CASSMGQYTDTQYF.

This chain links TRBV4-2 with TRBJ2-1, with D unresolved. Germline values: CDR1 LGHNA, CDR2 YNFKEQ. Trimming pared 0 bases from V and 6 bases from J, leaving 6 bases between. The CDR3 has 13 amino acids. The CDR3 sequence is CASSQDLRNEQFF. CDR3 bases: TGTGCCAGCAGCCAAGATCTACGCAATGAGCAGTTCTTC.

This clone was counted a few times. The chain joins TRBV13 to TRBJ1-1; D gene uncertain. Germline V gene lookup returns CDR1 PRHDT and CDR2 FYEKMQ (reference sequence). This CDR3 spans 15 amino acids. Trimming pared 9 bases from V and 2 bases from J, leaving 19 bases between. CDR3 residues: CASHDVGEVNTEAFF. CDR3 DNA sequence: TGTGCCAGTCATGACGTAGGTGAGGTTAACACTGAAGCTTTCTTT.

V gene TRBV2 combines with J gene TRBJ1-5, with D unclear. The V and J ends lost 4 bases and 1 base respectively, with 11 bases between them. Per germline, CDR1 SNHLY and CDR2 FYNNEI. The CDR3 covers 15 residues. In DNA form, the CDR3 reads TGTGCCAGCAGTGCCCTAAGAGGGAGCAATCAGCCCCAGCATTTT. Its translation: CASSALRGSNQPQHF.

The rearrangement links TRBV25-1 to TRBJ2-1, with TRBD2 matching 12 bases. CDR1 is MGHDK and CDR2 is SYGVNS in the germline V gene. V was pared by 6 bases and J by 5 bases, with 2 bases of the junction left unmatched. The CDR3 runs to 14 residues. The CDR3: CASRRTSGDNEQFF. The CDR3 nucleotides are TGTGCCAGCAGACGGACTAGCGGGGACAATGAGCAGTTCTTC. Drawing the rest from reference TRBV25-1 and TRBJ2-1, the complete variable domain is EADIYQTPRYLVIGTGKKITLECSQTMGHDKMYWYQQDPGMELHLIHYSYGVNSTEKGDLSSESTVSRIRTEHFPLTLESARPSHTSQYLCASRRTSGDNEQFFGPGTRLTVL.

The genes are TRBV5-4 and TRBJ2-7, with 10 bases lining up with TRBD1. The CDR3 loop spans 15 amino acids. Germline CDR1 reads SGHNT; CDR2 reads YYREEE (reference sequence). J lost 5 bases, V lost 4 bases, and 9 bases had no gene match. CDR3 nucleotide sequence: TGTGCCAGCAGCCTTGGGGGACAGGGGACCCACGAGCAGTACTTC. It translates to CASSLGGQGTHEQYF.